These 3 T cell receptor beta chains were all obtained from the same sample, sequenced in a study of vaccination effects on CD4 cells after COVID-19. Measured with immunoSEQ multiplex PCR; TCRdb has only the in-frame clones, and not every one. The sample has 25,000 to 35,000 clones, roughly 86% seen once. No antigen has been identified for these receptors. Under the ViraFEST assay, PBMC were stimulated with viral peptide pools so that antigen-specific CD4+ T cells expanded. Sequencing was performed afterwards. Upon completion of 10 to 11 days in culture, CD4+ T cells were isolated. Two doses of BNT162b2 or mRNA-1273 vaccine were administered to participants. The specimen comprised CD4+ T cells from PBMCs cultured with HCoV-NL63 spike peptides, sampled after COVID-19 vaccination. These receptors came from a human donor who received a COVID-19 vaccine. Some clones in this sample may be carry-over from other donors' samples.

The rearrangement joins TRBV19 to TRBJ2-5; 7 nucleotides line up with TRBD1. Looked up from germline, CDR1 is LNHDA and CDR2 is SQIVND (reference sequence). CDR3 length equals 12 residues. V gave up 10 bases and J gave up 5 bases; unmatched junction bases: 7. This CDR3 is CATSDRRETQYF. The CDR3 DNA sequence: TGTGCCACTTCGGACAGGAGGGAGACCCAGTACTTC.

This clone has a single count. V and J are TRBV9 and TRBJ1-5; possible D gene TRBD1, 5 bases. Germline CDR1 SGDLS, CDR2 YYNGEE. CDR3 size: 14 residues. V shed 3 bases and J shed 0 bases, with 7 bases lying between them. DNA for the CDR3: TGTGCCAGCAGCGCGACAGTTAGCAATCAGCCCCAGCATTTT. Its translation: CASSATVSNQPQHF.

This chain uses TRBV28 with TRBJ1-5; 7 nucleotides line up with TRBD1. Losses at the gene ends were 6 bases for V and 3 bases for J; bases not matched to a gene: 5. The V gene's germline CDR1 is MDHEN and CDR2 SYDVKM. This CDR3 comprises 14 residues. The CDR3: CASSQGTVNQPQHF. The CDR3 DNA reads TGTGCCAGCAGCCAGGGGACAGTCAATCAGCCCCAGCATTTT.